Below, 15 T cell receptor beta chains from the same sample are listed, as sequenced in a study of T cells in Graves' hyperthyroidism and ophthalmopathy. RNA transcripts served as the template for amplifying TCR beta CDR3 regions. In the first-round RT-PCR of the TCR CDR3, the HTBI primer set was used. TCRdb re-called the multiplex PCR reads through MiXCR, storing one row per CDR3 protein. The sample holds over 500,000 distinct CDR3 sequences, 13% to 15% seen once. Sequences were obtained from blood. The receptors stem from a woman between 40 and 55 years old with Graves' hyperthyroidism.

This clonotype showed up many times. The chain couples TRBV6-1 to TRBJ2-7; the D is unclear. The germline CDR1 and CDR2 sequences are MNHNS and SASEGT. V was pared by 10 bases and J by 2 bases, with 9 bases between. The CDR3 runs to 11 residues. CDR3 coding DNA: TGTGCCACCCATCGTGCCTACGAGCAGTACTTC. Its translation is CATHRAYEQYF.

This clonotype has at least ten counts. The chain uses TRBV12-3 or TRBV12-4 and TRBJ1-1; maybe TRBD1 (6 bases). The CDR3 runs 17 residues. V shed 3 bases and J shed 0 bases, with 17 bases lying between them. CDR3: CASSFPDGTLVNTEAFF. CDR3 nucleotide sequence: TGTGCCAGCAGTTTTCCCGACGGGACACTGGTGAACACTGAAGCTTTCTTT.

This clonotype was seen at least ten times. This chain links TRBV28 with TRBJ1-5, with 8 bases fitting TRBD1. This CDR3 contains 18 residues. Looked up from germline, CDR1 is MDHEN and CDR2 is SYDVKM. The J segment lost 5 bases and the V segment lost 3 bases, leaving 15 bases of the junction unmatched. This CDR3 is CASSFRGQGSRVDQPQHF. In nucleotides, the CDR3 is TGTGCCAGCAGTTTCCGCGGACAGGGTAGCAGAGTCGATCAGCCCCAGCATTTT.

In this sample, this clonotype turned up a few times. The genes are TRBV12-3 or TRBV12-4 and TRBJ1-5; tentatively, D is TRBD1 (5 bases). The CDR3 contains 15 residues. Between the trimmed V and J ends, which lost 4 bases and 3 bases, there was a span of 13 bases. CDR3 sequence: CASSSGPNDNQPQHF. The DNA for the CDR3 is TGTGCCAGCAGTTCGGGACCAAACGACAATCAGCCCCAGCATTTT.

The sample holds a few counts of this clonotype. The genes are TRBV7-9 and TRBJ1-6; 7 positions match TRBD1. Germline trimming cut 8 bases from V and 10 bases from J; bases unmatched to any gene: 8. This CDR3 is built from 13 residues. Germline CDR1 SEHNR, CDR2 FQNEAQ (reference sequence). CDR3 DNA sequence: TGTGCCAGCCAACAGGGGTCCCAATCACCCCTCCACTTT. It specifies CASQQGSQSPLHF.

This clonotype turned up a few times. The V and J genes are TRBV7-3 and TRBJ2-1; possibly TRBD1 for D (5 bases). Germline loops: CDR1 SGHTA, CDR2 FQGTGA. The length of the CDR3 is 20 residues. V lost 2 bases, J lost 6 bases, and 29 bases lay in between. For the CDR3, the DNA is TGTGCCAGCAGCTTACCCCCTTTTTTGGGCTGGGGCCCCTGGGCCAATGAGCAGTTCTTC. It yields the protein CASSLPPFLGWGPWANEQFF.

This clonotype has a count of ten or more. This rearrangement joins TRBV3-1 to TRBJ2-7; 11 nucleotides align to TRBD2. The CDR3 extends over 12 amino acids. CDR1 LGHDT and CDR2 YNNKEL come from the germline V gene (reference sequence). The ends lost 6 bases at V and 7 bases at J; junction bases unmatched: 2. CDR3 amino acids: CASSGLAGEQYF. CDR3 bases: TGTGCCAGCAGTGGACTAGCGGGTGAGCAGTACTTC.

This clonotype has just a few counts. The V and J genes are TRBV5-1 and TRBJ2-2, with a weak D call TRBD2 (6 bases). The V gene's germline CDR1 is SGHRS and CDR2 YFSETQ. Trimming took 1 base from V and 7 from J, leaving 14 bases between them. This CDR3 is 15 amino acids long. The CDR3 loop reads CASSLSRGVVGELFF. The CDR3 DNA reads TGCGCCAGCAGCTTGTCGCGGGGAGTAGTCGGGGAGCTGTTTTTT.

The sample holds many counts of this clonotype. CDR3 sequence reads: CASSPDKSYGYTF. As DNA, the CDR3 is TGTGCCAGCTCACCGGACAAATCCTATGGCTACACCTTC. The chain joins TRBV18 to TRBJ1-2; D perhaps matches TRBD1 (5 bases). This CDR3 spans 13 amino acids. V was pared by 3 bases and J by 4 bases, with 9 bases between. CDR1 and CDR2 from the germline V gene are KGHSH and LQKENI.

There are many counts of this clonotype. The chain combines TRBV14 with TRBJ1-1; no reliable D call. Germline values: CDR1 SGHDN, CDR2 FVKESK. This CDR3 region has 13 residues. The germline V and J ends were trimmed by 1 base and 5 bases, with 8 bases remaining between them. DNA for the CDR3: TGTGCCAGCAGCCAAGCTCGGAGTACTGAAGCTTTCTTT. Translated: CASSQARSTEAFF.

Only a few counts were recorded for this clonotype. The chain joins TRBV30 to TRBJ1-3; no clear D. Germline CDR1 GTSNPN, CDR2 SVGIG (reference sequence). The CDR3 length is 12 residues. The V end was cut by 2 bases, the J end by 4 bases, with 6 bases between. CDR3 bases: TGTGCCTGGAGTCCGGGGGGAAACACCATATATTTT. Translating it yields CAWSPGGNTIYF.

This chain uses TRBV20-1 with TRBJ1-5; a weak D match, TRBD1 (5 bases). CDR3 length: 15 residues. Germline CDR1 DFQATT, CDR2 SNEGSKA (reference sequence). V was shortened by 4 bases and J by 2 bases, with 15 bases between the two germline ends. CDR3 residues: CSAIPRVYGNQPQHF. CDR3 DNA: TGCAGTGCTATCCCCAGGGTTTACGGCAATCAGCCCCAGCATTTT.

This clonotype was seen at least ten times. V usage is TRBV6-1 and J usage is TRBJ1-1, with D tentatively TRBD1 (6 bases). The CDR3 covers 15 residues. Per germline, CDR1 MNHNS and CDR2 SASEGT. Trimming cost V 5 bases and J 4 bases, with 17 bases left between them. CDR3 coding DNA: TGTGCCAGCAGTCCTTCGGGGGCGGCGGTCACTGAAGCTTTCTTT. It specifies CASSPSGAAVTEAFF.

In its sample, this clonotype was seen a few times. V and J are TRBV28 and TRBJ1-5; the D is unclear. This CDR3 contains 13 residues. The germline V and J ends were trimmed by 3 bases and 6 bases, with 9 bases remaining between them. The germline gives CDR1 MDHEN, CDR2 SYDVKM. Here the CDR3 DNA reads TGTGCCAGCAGTTTTTCGGGGTTTCAGCCCCAGCATTTT. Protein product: CASSFSGFQPQHF.

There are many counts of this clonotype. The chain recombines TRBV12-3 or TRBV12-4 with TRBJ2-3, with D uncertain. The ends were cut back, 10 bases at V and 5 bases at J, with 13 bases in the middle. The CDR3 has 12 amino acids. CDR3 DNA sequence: TGTGCCACCTGTGAGAGTTTAGATACGCAGTATTTT. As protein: CATCESLDTQYF.